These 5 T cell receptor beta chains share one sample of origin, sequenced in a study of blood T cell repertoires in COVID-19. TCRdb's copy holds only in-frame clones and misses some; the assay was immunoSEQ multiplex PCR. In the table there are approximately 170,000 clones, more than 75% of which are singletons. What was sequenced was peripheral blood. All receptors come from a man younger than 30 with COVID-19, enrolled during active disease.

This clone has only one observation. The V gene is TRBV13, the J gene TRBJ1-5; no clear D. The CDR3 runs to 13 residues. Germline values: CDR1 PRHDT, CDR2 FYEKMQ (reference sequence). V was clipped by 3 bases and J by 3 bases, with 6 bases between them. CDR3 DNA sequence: TGTGCCAGCAGCTTGTCCAACAATCAGCCCCAGCATTTT. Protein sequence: CASSLSNNQPQHF.

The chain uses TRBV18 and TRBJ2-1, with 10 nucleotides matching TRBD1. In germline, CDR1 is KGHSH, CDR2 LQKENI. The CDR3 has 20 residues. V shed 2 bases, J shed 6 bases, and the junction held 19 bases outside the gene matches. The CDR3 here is CASSPNLDRGSFWGGNEQFF. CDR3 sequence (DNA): TGTGCCAGCTCACCAAACTTGGACAGGGGGTCTTTTTGGGGAGGCAATGAGCAGTTCTTC.

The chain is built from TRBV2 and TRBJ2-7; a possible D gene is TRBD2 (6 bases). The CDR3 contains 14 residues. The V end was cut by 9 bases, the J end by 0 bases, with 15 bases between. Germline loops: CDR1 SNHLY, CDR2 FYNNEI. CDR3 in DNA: TGTGCCAGGGGTGGAGGGCCGAGCTCCTACGAGCAGTACTTC. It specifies CARGGGPSSYEQYF. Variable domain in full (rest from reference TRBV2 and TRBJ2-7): EPEVTQTPSHQVTQMGQEVILRCVPISNHLYFYWYRQILGQKVEFLVSFYNNEISEKSEIFDDQFSVERPDGSNFTLKIRSTKLEDSAMYFCARGGGPSSYEQYFGPGTRLTVT.

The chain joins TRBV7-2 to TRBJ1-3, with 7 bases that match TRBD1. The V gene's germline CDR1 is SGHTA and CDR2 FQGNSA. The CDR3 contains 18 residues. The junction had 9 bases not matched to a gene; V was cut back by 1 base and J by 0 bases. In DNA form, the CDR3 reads TGTGCCAGCAGCTTAGAAGCGACAGGGCCCAACTCTGGAAACACCATATATTTT. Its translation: CASSLEATGPNSGNTIYF.

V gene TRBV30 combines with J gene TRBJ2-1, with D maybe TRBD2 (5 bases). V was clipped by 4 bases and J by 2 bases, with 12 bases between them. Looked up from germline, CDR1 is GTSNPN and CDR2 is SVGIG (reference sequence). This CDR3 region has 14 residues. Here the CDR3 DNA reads TGTGCCTGGAACCCTCGGGGTACCTACAATGAGCAGTTCTTC. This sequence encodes CAWNPRGTYNEQFF.